The rows below give T cell receptor beta chains drawn from one sample of a study of blood T cell repertoires in COVID-19. Method: immunoSEQ multiplex PCR; TCRdb's copy keeps in-frame clones and lacks some. The sample records around 7,000 clones, roughly nine tenths being singletons. The sequenced sample was peripheral blood. These receptors were collected from a human donor in a cohort sampled during active COVID-19. CDR3s include the opening cysteine and the closing phenylalanine or tryptophan. A D gene is named only where the DNA matches it firmly. Size is omitted from some rows. Given values are once, few, many or a class for expanded clones.

TRBV11-2,TRBD2,TRBJ2-3,NA,TGTGCCAGCAGCTTAGGTGGGACTAGCGGGGGCACAGATACGCAGTATTTT,CASSLGGTSGGTDTQYF
TRBV5-6,NA,TRBJ2-3,NA,TGTGCCAGCAGCTTGTATGCAGATACGCAGTATTTT,CASSLYADTQYF
TRBV19,NA,TRBJ1-3,once,TGTGCCAGTAGTATAGGTTCGGGAAACACCATATATTTT,CASSIGSGNTIYF
TRBV10-1,TRBD1,TRBJ1-5,NA,TGCGCCATTTCGACAGGGGGCAATCAGCCCCAGCATTTT,CAISTGGNQPQHF
TRBV6-5,NA,TRBJ1-2,NA,TGTGCCACCTTAAGACGTAGGATCTCCGCGGGAGGCTACACCTTC,CATLRRRISAGGYTF
TRBV5-1,TRBD1,TRBJ2-2,NA,TGCGCCAGCAGCCGGGACAGGGAGGCGGGCACCGGGGAGCTGTTTTTT,CASSRDREAGTGELFF
TRBV24-1,TRBD2,TRBJ2-7,NA,TGTGCCACCAGTGATTCCCGACTAGCGGGAGTTGGCGAGCAGTACTTC,CATSDSRLAGVGEQYF
TRBV19,TRBD2,TRBJ2-5,NA,TGTGCCAGTAGTATTGGGGGGGGTCGGGAGACCCAGTACTTC,CASSIGGGRETQYF
TRBV2,TRBD1,TRBJ2-2,NA,TGTGCCAGCACCTGGGACAGGGGGCACGTCACCGGGGAGCTGTTTTTT,CASTWDRGHVTGELFF
TRBV3-1/TRBV3-2,TRBD1,TRBJ2-1,NA,TGTGCCAGCAGCCAAGTGGGGACAGGGAAGAATGAGCAGTTCTTC,CASSQVGTGKNEQFF
TRBV27,NA,TRBJ2-2,NA,TGTGCCAGCAGTTTCGGGGACACCGGGGAGCTGTTTTTT,CASSFGDTGELFF